This T cell receptor beta chain was captured by sequencing in a study of identical twins. Study results and caveats: It was out-of-frame TCR alpha sharing in monozygotic twins that models underestimated. Some out-of-frame alpha sequences were shared by twins, and these showed excess low generation probability.

With respect to this clonotype: Its antigen remains unidentified.

The cDNA had a unique molecular identifier and a template-switch universal primer site. A single record per CDR3 protein comes from TCRdb applying MiXCR to the 5' RACE reads. The sample has fewer than 550,000 distinct CDR3 sequences; about 16% are singletons. Between the trimmed V and J ends, which lost 6 bases and 4 bases, there was a span of 12 bases. CDR3 length: 13 residues. This same sample was also taken into another study, of yellow fever vaccine responses in identical twins.

This clonotype originated in a woman in her late teens or twenties in good health. This chain connects TRBV12-3 or TRBV12-4 to TRBJ1-2; weak D call: TRBD1 (6 bases). The sample was CD4+ T cells sorted from blood. The CDR3 loop is CASSPLGGYGYTF. The CDR3 bases are TGTGCCAGCAGCCCCCTAGGGGGCTATGGCTACACCTTC.